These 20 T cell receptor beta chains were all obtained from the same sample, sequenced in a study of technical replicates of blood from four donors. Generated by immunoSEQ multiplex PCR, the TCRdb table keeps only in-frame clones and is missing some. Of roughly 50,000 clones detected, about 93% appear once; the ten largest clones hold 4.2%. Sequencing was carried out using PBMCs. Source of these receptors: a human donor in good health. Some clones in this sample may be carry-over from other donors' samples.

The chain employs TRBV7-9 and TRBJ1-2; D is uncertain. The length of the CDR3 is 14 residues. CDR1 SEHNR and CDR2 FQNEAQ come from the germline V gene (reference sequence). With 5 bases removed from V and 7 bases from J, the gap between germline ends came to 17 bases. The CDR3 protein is CASSPSGGDSGYTF. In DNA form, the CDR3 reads TGTGCCAGCAGCCCATCGGGCGGGGATAGTGGCTACACCTTC.

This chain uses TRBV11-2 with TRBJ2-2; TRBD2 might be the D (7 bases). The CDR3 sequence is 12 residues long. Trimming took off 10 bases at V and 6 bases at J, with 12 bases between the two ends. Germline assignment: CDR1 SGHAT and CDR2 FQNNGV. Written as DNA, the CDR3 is TGTGCCACTCGCGGGGGCCCCGGGGAGCTGTTTTTT. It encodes CATRGGPGELFF.

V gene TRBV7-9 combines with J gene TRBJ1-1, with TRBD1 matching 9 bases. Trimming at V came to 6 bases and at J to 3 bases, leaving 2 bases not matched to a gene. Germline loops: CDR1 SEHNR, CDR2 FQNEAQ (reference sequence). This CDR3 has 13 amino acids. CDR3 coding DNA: TGTGCCAGCAGGTGGGACAGGGACACTGAAGCTTTCTTT. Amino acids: CASRWDRDTEAFF.

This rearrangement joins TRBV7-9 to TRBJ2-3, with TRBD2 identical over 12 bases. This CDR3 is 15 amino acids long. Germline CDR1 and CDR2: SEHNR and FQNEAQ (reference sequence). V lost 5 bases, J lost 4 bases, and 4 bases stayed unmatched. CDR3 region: CASSHLAGGPDTQYF. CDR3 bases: TGTGCCAGCAGCCATCTAGCGGGGGGGCCAGATACGCAGTATTTT.

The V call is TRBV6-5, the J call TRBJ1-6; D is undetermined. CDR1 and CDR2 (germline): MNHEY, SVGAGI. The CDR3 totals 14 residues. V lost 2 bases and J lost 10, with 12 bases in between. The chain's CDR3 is CASSYRSGESPLHF. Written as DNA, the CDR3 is TGTGCCAGCAGTTACAGGAGTGGCGAATCACCCCTCCACTTT.

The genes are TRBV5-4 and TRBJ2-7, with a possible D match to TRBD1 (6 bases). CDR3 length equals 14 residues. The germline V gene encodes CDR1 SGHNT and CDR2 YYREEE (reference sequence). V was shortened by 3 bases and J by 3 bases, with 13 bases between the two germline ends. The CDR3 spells CASSSIRDNYEQYF. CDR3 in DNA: TGTGCCAGCAGCTCAATCCGGGACAACTACGAGCAGTACTTC.

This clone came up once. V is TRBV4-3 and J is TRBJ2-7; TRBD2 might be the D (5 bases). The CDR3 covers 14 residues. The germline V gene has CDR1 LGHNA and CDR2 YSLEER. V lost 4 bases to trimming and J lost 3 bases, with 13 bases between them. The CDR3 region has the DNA TGCGCCAGCAGCCTTAGCGTAGGACTCTACGAGCAGTACTTC. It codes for CASSLSVGLYEQYF.

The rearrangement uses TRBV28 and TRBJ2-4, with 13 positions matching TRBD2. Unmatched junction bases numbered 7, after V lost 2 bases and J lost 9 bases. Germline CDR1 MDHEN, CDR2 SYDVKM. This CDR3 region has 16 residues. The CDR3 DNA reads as TGTGCCAGCAGTTTACCACTAGCGGGAGGGCCGGGCATTCAGTACTTC. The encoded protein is CASSLPLAGGPGIQYF.

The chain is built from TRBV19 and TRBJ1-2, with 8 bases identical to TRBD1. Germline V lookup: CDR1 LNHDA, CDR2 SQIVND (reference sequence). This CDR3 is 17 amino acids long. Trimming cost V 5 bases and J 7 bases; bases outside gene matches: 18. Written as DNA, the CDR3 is TGTGCCAGTAGTGGCCTAGACAGGGGCGCGGGGTCAGGTGGCTACACCTTC. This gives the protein CASSGLDRGAGSGGYTF.

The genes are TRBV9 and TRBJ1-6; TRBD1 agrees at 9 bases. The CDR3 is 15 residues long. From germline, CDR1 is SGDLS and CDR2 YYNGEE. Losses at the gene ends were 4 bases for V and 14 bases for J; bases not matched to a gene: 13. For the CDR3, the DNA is TGTGCCAGCAGCCGTGGGGGACAGGGAATCTTATCCCTCCACTTT. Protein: CASSRGGQGILSLHF.

The CDR3 region is CASSQDARGSGNTIYF. The DNA of the CDR3 is TGTGCCAGCAGCCAAGATGCCAGGGGCTCTGGAAACACCATATATTTT. The chain links TRBV4-2 to TRBJ1-3; maybe TRBD1 (6 bases). The CDR3 has 16 residues. CDR1 is LGHNA and CDR2 is YNFKEQ in the germline V gene. V was trimmed by 0 bases and J by 0 bases, leaving 9 bases between them.

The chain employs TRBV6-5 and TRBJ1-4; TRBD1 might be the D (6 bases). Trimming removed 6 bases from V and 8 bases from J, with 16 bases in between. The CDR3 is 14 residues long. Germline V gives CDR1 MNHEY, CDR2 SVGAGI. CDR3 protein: CASSPRTEGEKLFF. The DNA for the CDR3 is TGTGCCAGCAGCCCCAGGACAGAAGGCGAAAAACTGTTTTTT.

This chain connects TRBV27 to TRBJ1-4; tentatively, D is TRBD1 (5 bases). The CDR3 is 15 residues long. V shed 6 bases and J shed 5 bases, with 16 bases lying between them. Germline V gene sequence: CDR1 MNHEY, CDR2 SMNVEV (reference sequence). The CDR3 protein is CASSSWGGENEKLFF. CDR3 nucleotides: TGTGCCAGCAGCTCCTGGGGGGGGGAAAATGAAAAACTGTTTTTT.

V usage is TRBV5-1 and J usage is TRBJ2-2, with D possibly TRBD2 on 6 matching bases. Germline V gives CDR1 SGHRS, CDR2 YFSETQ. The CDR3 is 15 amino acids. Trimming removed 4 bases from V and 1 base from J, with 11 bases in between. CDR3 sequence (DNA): TGCGCCAGCAGCGGGGGACTGCTGAACACCGGGGAGCTGTTTTTT. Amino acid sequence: CASSGGLLNTGELFF.

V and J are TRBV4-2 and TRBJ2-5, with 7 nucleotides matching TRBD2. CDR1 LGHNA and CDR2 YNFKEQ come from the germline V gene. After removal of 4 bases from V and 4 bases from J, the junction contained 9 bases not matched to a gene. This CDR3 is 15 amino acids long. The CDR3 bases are TGTGCCAGCAGCCTCGAGGGAGGGGCCGTAGAGACCCAGTACTTC. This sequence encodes CASSLEGGAVETQYF.

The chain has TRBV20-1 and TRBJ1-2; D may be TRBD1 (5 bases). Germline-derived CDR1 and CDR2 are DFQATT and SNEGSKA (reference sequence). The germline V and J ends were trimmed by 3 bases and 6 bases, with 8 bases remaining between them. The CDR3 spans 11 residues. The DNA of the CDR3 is TGCAGTGCTAGTTCAGGGAATGGCTACACCTTC. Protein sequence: CSASSGNGYTF.

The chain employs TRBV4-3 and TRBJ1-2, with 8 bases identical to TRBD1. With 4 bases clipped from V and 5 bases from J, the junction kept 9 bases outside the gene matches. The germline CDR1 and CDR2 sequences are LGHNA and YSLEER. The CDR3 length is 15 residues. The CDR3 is CASSRGRDRLYGYTF. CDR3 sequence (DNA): TGCGCCAGCAGCCGCGGTCGGGACAGGCTTTATGGCTACACCTTC.

CDR3 bases: TGCGCCAGCAGCCACGGGACTAGCGGGAGATTGTTAGAGACCCAGTACTTC. It is translated as CASSHGTSGRLLETQYF. The chain joins TRBV5-1 to TRBJ2-5; TRBD2 matches 14 bases. The CDR3 sequence is 17 residues long. Trimming at V came to 4 bases and at J to 4 bases, leaving 9 bases not matched to a gene. CDR1 is SGHRS, CDR2 YFSETQ, per germline.

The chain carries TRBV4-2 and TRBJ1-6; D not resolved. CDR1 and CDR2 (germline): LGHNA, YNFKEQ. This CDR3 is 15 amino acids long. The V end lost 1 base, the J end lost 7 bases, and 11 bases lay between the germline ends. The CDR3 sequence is CASSQAEALNSPLHF. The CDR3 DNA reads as TGTGCCAGCAGCCAAGCCGAGGCCCTCAATTCACCCCTCCACTTT.

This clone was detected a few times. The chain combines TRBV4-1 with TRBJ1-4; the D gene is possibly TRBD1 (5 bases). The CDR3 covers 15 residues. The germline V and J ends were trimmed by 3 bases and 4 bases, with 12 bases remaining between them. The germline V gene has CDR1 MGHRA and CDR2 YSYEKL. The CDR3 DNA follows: TGCGCCAGCAGCCACCAGACAGAGTTTAATGAAAAACTGTTTTTT. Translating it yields CASSHQTEFNEKLFF.